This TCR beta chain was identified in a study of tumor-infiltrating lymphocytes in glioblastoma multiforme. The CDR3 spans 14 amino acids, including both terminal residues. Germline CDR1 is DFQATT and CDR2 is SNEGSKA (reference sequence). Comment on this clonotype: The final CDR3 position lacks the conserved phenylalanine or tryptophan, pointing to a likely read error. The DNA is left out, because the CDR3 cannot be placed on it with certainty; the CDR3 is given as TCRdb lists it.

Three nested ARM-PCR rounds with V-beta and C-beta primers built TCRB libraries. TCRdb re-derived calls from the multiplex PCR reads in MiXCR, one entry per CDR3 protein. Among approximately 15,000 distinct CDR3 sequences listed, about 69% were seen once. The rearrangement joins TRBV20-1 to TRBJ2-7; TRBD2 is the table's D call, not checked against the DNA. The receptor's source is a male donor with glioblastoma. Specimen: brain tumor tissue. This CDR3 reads CSAGTTSRAYERYL.